The clone carrying this TCR beta chain has a handful of counts. The antigen is unknown. The entry originates in a study of memory CD4+ T cells and cytomegalovirus serostatus. Study-wide background: This sample comes from healthy Belgian adults, about 10 CMV seropositive, 24 seronegative. Study-level results: About 40% of the roughly 150 known CMV-associated TCRbeta sequences appeared in CD4+ memory. The CMV-associated TCR signature appears largely within the CD4+ memory repertoire.

Sequencing used immunoSEQ multiplex PCR; TCRdb keeps in-frame clones, though not all of them. Counted here are about 62,000 clones, 76% occurring once; the ten biggest clones make up about 4.3%. The CDR3 has 16 amino acids. The V gene end was trimmed by 6 bases and the J gene end by 0 bases; junction bases not matched to a gene: 6. Germline CDR1 LNHDA, CDR2 SQIVND (reference sequence). The sort gate was single viable CD3+CD4+CD8-CD45RO+ cells for memory CD4+ T cells. After thawing, CD4+ T cells were positively selected. The specimen sequenced was memory CD4+ T cells from blood. The chain links TRBV19 to TRBJ2-1; TRBD1 agrees at 9 bases. The sequence derives from an adult in good health and CMV-seropositive. The CDR3 DNA follows: TGTGCCAGTAGAACCGGGACAGGGAGCTCCTACAATGAGCAGTTCTTC. This translates into CASRTGTGSSYNEQFF.